This T cell receptor beta chain was found in a study of blood T cell repertoires in COVID-19. On the study more broadly: Samples of COVID-19 (acute and convalescent) were obtained from the United States, Italy and Spain. PBMCs, B-cell-depleted T cells, or T cells were the source of the cDNA or gDNA that made up the material.

CDR1 and CDR2 (germline): SGHDN, FVKESK. V was clipped by 0 bases and J by 10 bases, with 7 bases between them. There are 12 residues in the CDR3. Methods used by the authors: Amplifying reference gene primers gave estimates of nucleated cell counts. Some clones are missing from TCRdb's copy, which holds only in-frame ones; the method was immunoSEQ multiplex PCR. V and J calls and clone size are as listed in that table; D and trimming were resolved from the DNA. This sample has about 670,000 clones, with 90% found just once. The TCR comes from a woman between 18 and 29 years old with acute or convalescent COVID-19. Sequencing used peripheral blood. This sequence joins TRBV14 and TRBJ2-1; no clear D. CDR3 sequence reads: CASSQDHTEQFF. Written as DNA, the CDR3 is TGTGCCAGCAGCCAAGATCACACAGAGCAGTTCTTC.